The entry that follows covers one TCR beta chain sequence. In its sample, this clone was seen a few times. The antigen it binds to is not known. No base quality values were provided; no much bigger clone lies one nucleotide off. One collaborating source in Seattle enrolled patients while the patients were actively infected and followed the patients over time throughout the course of disease. The collaborating institutions used their own protocols to collect whole blood in K2EDTA tubes. For TCRbeta analysis, collaborator samples were shipped as frozen whole blood, as isolated PBMCs, or as DNA extracted from either sample type. TCRbeta CDR3 regions were amplified from genomic DNA by means of the immunoSEQ Assay, a bias-controlled multiplex PCR. Per the source publication's procedure: The number of nucleated cells in each sample was estimated from the amplification of reference gene primers within the assay. Sequence reads were collapsed and filtered to measure the absolute abundance of every unique TCRbeta CDR3 rearrangement. For each sample, productive Simpson clonality was calculated as the square root of Simpson's diversity index across productive rearrangements. Entries here come from immuneACCESS through TCRdb and include only in-frame sequences with V and J called. Some clones fail to appear in such tables; in the studies checked, an unresolved V gene covers under half of the shortfall, and the cause of the remainder is unknown. Clone size and V and J calls were adopted from that table, with D and trimming inferred from the DNA. Recorded for this sample are a few hundred thousand clones; 90% of them occurred a single time. The top ten hold about 6.8% of the sample.

CDR1 and CDR2 (MNHEY, SVGAGI) derive from the germline V gene. The CDR3 contains 13 residues, cysteine and phenylalanine counted. The only DNA kept is the CDR3, 39 bases in frame from the first base. Between the V and J ends, shortened by 8 bases and 1 base respectively, the junction contains 11 bases. The data were obtained in a study of blood T cell repertoires in COVID-19 (dated by TCRdb to 2020 to 2022). About the study as a whole: Collaborator samples came from the United States, Italy and Spain and covered acute and convalescent phases of COVID-19. The material from the prospective study consisted of cDNA or gDNA derived from T cells, B-cell-depleted T cells, or PBMCs. Subjects who had been exposed to COVID-19, were actively infected with it, or had recovered from it provided the deeply sampled blood TCRbeta repertoires that made up the dataset. The repertoires were released in a freely available public database intended as a resource for research on the immune response to SARS-CoV-2. Samples came from the ongoing ImmuneRACE study (first 160 participants) plus 1,254 subjects from 6 global collaborators. Sample metadata almost always included a de-identified subject ID, COVID-19 status, age in years and sex. Where available, HLA class I and class II types were obtained from metadata supplied by the sample provider rather than from assay-based typing. Results the study describes overall, beyond this receptor: How much clinical and demographic metadata was included differed by source and by participant, and the metadata was provided uncurated.

The sample was peripheral blood. This receptor was identified in a woman aged 25 to 39 with COVID-19, enrolled during active disease. The rearranged segments are TRBV6-5 and TRBJ1-1; D gene: possibly TRBD1, on 5 matching bases. The CDR3 region has the sequence CASSETGNTEAFF. The nucleotide sequence is given as TGTGCCAGCTCCGAAACAGGGAACACTGAAGCTTTCTTT.